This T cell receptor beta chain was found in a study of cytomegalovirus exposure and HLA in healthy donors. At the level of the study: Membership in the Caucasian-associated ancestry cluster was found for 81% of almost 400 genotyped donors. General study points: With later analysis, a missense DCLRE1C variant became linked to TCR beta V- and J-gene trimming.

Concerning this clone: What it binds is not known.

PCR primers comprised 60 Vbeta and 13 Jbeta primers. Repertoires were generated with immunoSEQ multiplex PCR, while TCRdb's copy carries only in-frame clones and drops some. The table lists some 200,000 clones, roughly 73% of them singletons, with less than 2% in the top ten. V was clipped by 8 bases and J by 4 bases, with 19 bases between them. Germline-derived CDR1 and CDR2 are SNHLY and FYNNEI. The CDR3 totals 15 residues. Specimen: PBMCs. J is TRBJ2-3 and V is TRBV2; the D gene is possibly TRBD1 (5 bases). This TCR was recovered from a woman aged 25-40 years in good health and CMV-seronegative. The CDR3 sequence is CASELRGFAPDTQYF. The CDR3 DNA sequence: TGTGCCAGCGAACTTAGGGGATTCGCGCCAGATACGCAGTATTTT.